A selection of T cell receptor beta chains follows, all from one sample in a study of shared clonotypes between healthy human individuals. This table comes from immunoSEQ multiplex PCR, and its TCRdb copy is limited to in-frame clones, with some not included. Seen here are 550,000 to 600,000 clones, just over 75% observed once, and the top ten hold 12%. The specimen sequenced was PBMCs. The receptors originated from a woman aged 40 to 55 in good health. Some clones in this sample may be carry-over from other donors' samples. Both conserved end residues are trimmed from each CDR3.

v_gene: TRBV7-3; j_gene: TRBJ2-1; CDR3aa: ASRFQGSSEQF
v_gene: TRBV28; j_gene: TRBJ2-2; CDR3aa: ASISGRFTGELF
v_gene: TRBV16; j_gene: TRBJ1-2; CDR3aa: ASSPDPLGQSFYGYT
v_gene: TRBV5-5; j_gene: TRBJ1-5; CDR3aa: ASSLSFDQPQH
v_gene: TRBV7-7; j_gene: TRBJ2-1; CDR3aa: ASSPGGQGTSNEQF
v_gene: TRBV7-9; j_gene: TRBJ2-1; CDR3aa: ASSVRDRNNEQF
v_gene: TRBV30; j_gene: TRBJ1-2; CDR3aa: AWSILALGGGYT
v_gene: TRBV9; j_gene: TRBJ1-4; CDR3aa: ASSGRDSLNEKLF
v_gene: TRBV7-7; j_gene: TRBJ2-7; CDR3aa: ASSLGDTGDYEQY
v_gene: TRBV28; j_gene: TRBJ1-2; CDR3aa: ASSFGRGLGGYT
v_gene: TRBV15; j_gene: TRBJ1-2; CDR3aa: ATSRVMGARGYT
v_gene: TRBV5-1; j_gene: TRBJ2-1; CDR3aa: ASSSLLASTYNEQF
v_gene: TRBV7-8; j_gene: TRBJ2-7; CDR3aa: ASSSRSRNGRKWQY
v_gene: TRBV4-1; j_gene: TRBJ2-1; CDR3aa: ASSQDQESSYNEQF
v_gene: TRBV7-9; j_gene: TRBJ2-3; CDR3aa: ASSTSDGPEITDTQY
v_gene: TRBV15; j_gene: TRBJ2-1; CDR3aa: ATSFRDREYGYNEQF
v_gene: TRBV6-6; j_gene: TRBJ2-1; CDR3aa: ASSRTHNNEQF
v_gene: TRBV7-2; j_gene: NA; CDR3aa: ASSPERRREQY
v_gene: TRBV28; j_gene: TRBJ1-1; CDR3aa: ASSLGTEYMNTEAF
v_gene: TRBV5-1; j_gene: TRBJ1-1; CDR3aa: ASSSTGMNTEAF
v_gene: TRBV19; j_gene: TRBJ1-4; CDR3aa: ASSDDRVNEKLF
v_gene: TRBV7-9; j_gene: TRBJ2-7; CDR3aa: ASSATSYEQY
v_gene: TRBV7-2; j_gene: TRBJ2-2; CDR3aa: ASSLLANTGELF
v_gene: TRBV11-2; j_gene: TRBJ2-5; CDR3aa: ASSLVRTAETQY
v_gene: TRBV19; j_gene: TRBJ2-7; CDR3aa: ASSMGTGQYEQY
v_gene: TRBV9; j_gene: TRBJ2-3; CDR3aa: ASSPIAGGLADTQY
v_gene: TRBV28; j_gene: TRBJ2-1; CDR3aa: ASSYLAREAFYNEQF
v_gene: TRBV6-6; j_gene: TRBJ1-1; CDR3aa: ASSYSPRAGPEAF
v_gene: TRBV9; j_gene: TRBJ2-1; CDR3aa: ASSPGGDFSYNEQF
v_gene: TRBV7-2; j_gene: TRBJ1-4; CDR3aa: ASSLGGQEKLF
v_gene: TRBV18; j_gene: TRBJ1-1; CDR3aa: ASSPQTGGPTSNTEAF
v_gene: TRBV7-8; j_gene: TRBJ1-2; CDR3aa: ASSLVGQGIVNYGYT
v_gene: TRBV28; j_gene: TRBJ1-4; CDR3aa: ASSSPGQWDEKLF